The clone carrying this T cell receptor beta chain has ten or more counts. Its specificity is not known. A single record per CDR3 protein comes from TCRdb applying MiXCR to the RT-PCR reads. The table lists roughly 170,000 distinct CDR3 sequences, approximately 8.7% of them singletons. The source of the sample is a study of response to subunit inactivated influenza vaccine. Trimming removed 5 bases at V and 5 bases at J, with 9 bases between. CDR3 length: 12 residues. Study-level points and caveats: It was the authors' suggestion that each seasonal influenza vaccination recruits few new T cells.

The clonotype was recovered from a man aged 45-65 years who received an inactivated influenza vaccine. The sample consisted of non-naive T cells sorted from PBMCs, taken on the day of vaccination. The gene calls are TRBV12-3 or TRBV12-4 and TRBJ2-5, with unresolved D. Here the CDR3 reads CASSLAWETQYF. DNA for the CDR3: TGTGCCAGCAGTCTTGCTTGGGAGACCCAGTACTTC.